This TCR beta chain was captured by sequencing in a study of blood T cell repertoires in COVID-19. About the research overall: Sites in the United States, Italy and Spain provided acute and convalescent COVID-19 samples. From T cells, B-cell-depleted T cells, or PBMCs came the material, which was cDNA or gDNA.

This CDR3 spans 13 amino acids. The ends were cut back, 0 bases at V and 14 bases at J, with 16 bases in the middle. Germline V gives CDR1 MNHEY, CDR2 SVGAGI. Per the study methods: Amplified reference gene primers provided the basis for estimating nucleated cell counts. This table comes from immunoSEQ multiplex PCR, and its TCRdb copy is limited to in-frame clones, with some not included. V, J and clone size derive from that table, while D and trimming were established from the DNA sequence. The sample includes approximately 360,000 clones, approximately 88% of them seen just once. This chain joins TRBV6-5 and TRBJ2-5; D perhaps matches TRBD2 (6 bases). The sequenced material came from peripheral blood. The sequence was obtained from a man aged 35 to 55 with acute or convalescent COVID-19. The CDR3 reads CASSYSLWGGEYF. Written as DNA, the CDR3 is TGTGCCAGCAGTTACTCCCTTTGGGGAGGTGAATACTTC.